There are many counts of the clone carrying this T cell receptor beta chain. The antigen remains unidentified. The source of the sample is a study of response to subunit inactivated influenza vaccine. Study findings and constraints: Every seasonal influenza vaccination brings in few new T cells, the authors suggested.

TCRdb reprocessed the RT-PCR reads with MiXCR, giving one entry per CDR3 protein. The table lists around 530,000 distinct CDR3 sequences, 15% to 20% of them singletons. Germline loops: CDR1 MNHEY, CDR2 SMNVEV (reference sequence). J lost 4 bases, V lost 8 bases, and 8 bases had no gene match. This CDR3 contains 14 residues. This chain links TRBV27 with TRBJ2-7; 10 positions agree with TRBD1. Sequences were derived from CD4+ T cells sorted from PBMCs, sampled around 25 months after vaccination. The TCR comes from a man between 50 and 75 years old who received an inactivated influenza vaccine. The CDR3 reads CASRSGQGIYEQYF. Here the CDR3 DNA reads TGTGCCAGCCGATCGGGACAGGGGATATACGAGCAGTACTTC.